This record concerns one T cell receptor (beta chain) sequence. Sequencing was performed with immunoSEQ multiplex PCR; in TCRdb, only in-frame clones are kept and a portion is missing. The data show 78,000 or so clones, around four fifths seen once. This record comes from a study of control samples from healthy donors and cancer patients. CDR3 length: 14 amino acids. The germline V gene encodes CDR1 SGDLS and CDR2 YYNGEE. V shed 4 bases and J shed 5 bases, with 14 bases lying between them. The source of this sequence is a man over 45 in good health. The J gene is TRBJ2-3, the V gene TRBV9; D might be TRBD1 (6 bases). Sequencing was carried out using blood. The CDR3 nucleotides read TGTGCCAGCAGCACACAGGGTAGGGTAGATACGCAGTATTTT. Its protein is CASSTQGRVDTQYF.